One sample yielded the 27 T cell receptor beta chains listed below, sequenced in a study of T cell responses to AZD1222 COVID-19 vaccine. Profiling relied on immunoSEQ multiplex PCR, and the TCRdb table lists in-frame clones only, not all of them. Of tens of thousands of clones listed, roughly 82% are singletons. The source material was peripheral blood, sampled on day 0 of AZD1222 vaccination. These receptors all stem from an adult in good health.

V and J are TRBV5-6 and TRBJ1-5; no firm D call. With 0 bases removed from V and 5 bases from J, the gap between germline ends came to 12 bases. The CDR3 totals 15 residues. The germline CDR1 and CDR2 sequences are SGHDT and YYEEEE. In nucleotides, the CDR3 is TGTGCCAGCAGCTTGGGAAGTGGCGGACATCAGCCCCAGCATTTT. Translation gives CASSLGSGGHQPQHF.

The J gene is TRBJ1-3, the V gene TRBV30; TRBD1 matches at 9 bases. This CDR3 is 14 amino acids long. V trimming: 8 bases; J trimming: 0 bases; junction bases outside the gene matches: 5. The germline CDR1 and CDR2 sequences are GTSNPN and SVGIG (reference sequence). The CDR3 sequence is CASDRGTSGNTIYF. The CDR3 DNA reads TGTGCCAGCGACAGGGGGACCTCTGGAAACACCATATATTTT. The variable domain in full, completed from reference TRBV30 and TRBJ1-3, reads SQTIHQWPATLVQPVGSPLSLECTVEGTSNPNLYWYRQAAGRGLQLLFYSVGIGQISSEVPQNLSASRPQDRQFILSSKKLLLSDSGFYLCASDRGTSGNTIYFGEGSWLTVV.

Here the CDR3 reads CSVGVGTGELFF. The CDR3 DNA reads TGCAGCGTCGGGGTAGGAACCGGGGAGCTGTTTTTT. This rearrangement joins TRBV29-1 to TRBJ2-2; TRBD2 might be the D (5 bases). The CDR3 totals 12 residues. The V end lost 6 bases, the J end lost 5 bases, and 10 bases lay between the germline ends. The germline gives CDR1 SQVTM, CDR2 ANQGSEA.

V and J are TRBV9 and TRBJ2-3; maybe TRBD2 (6 bases). V was cut by 7 bases and J by 4 bases, with 16 bases left in between. CDR1 and CDR2 from the germline V gene are SGDLS and YYNGEE. This CDR3 region has 14 residues. CDR3 coding DNA: TGTGCCAGCGGGACTCTGGGGGTGTCAGATACGCAGTATTTT. Translation gives CASGTLGVSDTQYF.

CDR3 DNA sequence: TGTGCCAGCAGTTCCCCGGGACCACAATCGGAGCAGTACTTC. Translating it yields CASSSPGPQSEQYF. The V and J genes are TRBV28 and TRBJ2-7; the D call may be TRBD1 or TRBD2 (5 bases each). The length of the CDR3 is 14 residues. V lost 4 bases and J lost 7, with 17 bases in between. Germline loops: CDR1 MDHEN, CDR2 SYDVKM.

The V call is TRBV2, the J call TRBJ2-2; D ambiguous. V dropped 4 bases and J dropped 6 bases, with 3 bases sitting between them. The CDR3 is 11 amino acids. In germline, CDR1 is SNHLY, CDR2 FYNNEI. This CDR3 reads CASSVSGELFF. The DNA of the CDR3 is TGTGCCAGCAGTGTTTCCGGGGAGCTGTTTTTT.

This chain links TRBV2 with TRBJ2-3, with 8 bases fitting TRBD2. CDR1 is SNHLY, CDR2 FYNNEI, per germline. With V trimmed by 6 bases and J by 1 base, 6 bases remained unmatched. The CDR3 contains 15 residues. Here the CDR3 DNA reads TGTGCCAGCAGACCGGGACTAGTAGGCACAGATACGCAGTATTTT. It translates to CASRPGLVGTDTQYF.

DNA for the CDR3: TGTGCCATCAGTGAATACGGGGATGGCTACACCTTC. Residues: CAISEYGDGYTF. This chain joins TRBV10-3 and TRBJ1-2, with D unresolved. Germline CDR1 and CDR2: ENHRY and SYGVKD. The CDR3 loop spans 12 amino acids. V dropped 3 bases and J dropped 6 bases, with 8 bases sitting between them.

The chain has TRBV7-8 and TRBJ1-3, with 7 bases fitting TRBD1. V lost 3 bases, J lost 0 bases, and 2 bases stayed unmatched. CDR3 length: 15 residues. CDR1 and CDR2 from the germline V gene are SGHVS and FQNEAQ. The CDR3 nucleotides are TGTGCCAGCAGCTTTGGACAGGTCTCTGGAAACACCATATATTTT. Encoded protein: CASSFGQVSGNTIYF.

V and J are TRBV28 and TRBJ2-2; 9 bases are a match to TRBD2. Germline CDR1 and CDR2: MDHEN and SYDVKM. J was trimmed by 4 bases and V by 1 base; bases with no gene match: 4. The CDR3 length is 16 residues. The CDR3 spells CASSLLAGEGTGELFF. The DNA for the CDR3 is TGTGCCAGCAGTTTATTAGCGGGAGAAGGCACCGGGGAGCTGTTTTTT.

The J gene is TRBJ2-3, the V gene TRBV5-4, with 7 bases aligning to TRBD2. The junction had 0 bases not matched to a gene; V was cut back by 0 bases and J by 5 bases. The CDR3 consists of 13 residues. CDR1 SGHNT and CDR2 YYREEE come from the germline V gene (reference sequence). The CDR3 spells CASSLEREDTQYF. The CDR3 nucleotides are TGTGCCAGCAGCTTGGAGCGGGAAGATACGCAGTATTTT.

The chain couples TRBV3-1 (or the pseudogene TRBV3-2) to TRBJ1-1; D is perhaps TRBD1 (5 bases). The CDR3 is 15 amino acids. The germline V gene has CDR1 LGHDT and CDR2 YNNKEL (reference sequence). Trimming removed 2 bases at V and 1 base at J, with 11 bases between. This CDR3 reads CASSQHLGGNTEAFF. The CDR3 DNA reads TGTGCCAGCAGCCAACATCTTGGGGGGAACACTGAAGCTTTCTTT.

V usage is TRBV18 and J usage is TRBJ2-7, with 7 bases identical to TRBD1. The CDR3 extends over 13 amino acids. Germline V gene lookup returns CDR1 KGHSH and CDR2 LQKENI. J gave up 5 bases and V 4 bases, and 5 bases lay outside the gene matches. CDR3 nucleotide sequence: TGTGCCAGCTCACTTGGGACAGCCGACGAGCAGTACTTC. It codes for CASSLGTADEQYF.

The chain carries TRBV13 and TRBJ2-7; D is possibly TRBD2 (6 bases). The V and J ends lost 0 bases and 3 bases respectively, with 12 bases between them. CDR3 length: 15 residues. CDR1 and CDR2 (germline): PRHDT, FYEKMQ (reference sequence). CDR3 sequence: CASSLGGSTYYEQYF. DNA for the CDR3: TGTGCCAGCAGCTTAGGCGGGAGTACCTACTACGAGCAGTACTTC.

This chain connects TRBV6-1 to TRBJ2-5, with D perhaps TRBD1 (6 bases). CDR1 is MNHNS and CDR2 is SASEGT in the germline V gene. The CDR3 spans 17 residues. V lost 2 bases, J lost 2 bases, and 18 bases lay in between. CDR3 sequence reads: CASSEYSPDRGQETQYF. As DNA, the CDR3 is TGTGCCAGCAGTGAATACTCCCCGGACAGAGGACAAGAGACCCAGTACTTC.

The chain is built from TRBV7-8 and TRBJ1-1, with D uncertain. The CDR3 loop spans 15 amino acids. In germline, CDR1 is SGHVS, CDR2 FQNEAQ. The V gene lost 0 bases and the J gene lost 8 bases, with 16 bases spanning the gap. The CDR3 is CASSLALVTRKEAFF. The CDR3 nucleotides are TGTGCCAGCAGCTTAGCGCTAGTTACCCGTAAAGAAGCTTTCTTT.

This clone turned up a few times. This chain links TRBV12-5 with TRBJ2-1; the D is unclear. With 6 bases removed from V and 13 bases from J, the gap between germline ends came to 16 bases. This CDR3 is built from 12 residues. Germline V lookup: CDR1 LGHNT, CDR2 FRNRAP. CDR3 in amino acids: CASGQTVLDQFF. Written as DNA, the CDR3 is TGTGCTAGTGGCCAGACCGTTCTAGATCAGTTCTTC.

The chain recombines TRBV5-1 with TRBJ2-3; no firm D call. CDR3 size: 16 residues. In germline, CDR1 is SGHRS, CDR2 YFSETQ. Trimming took off 0 bases at V and 4 bases at J, with 15 bases between the two ends. CDR3 sequence reads: CASSLGDTLAADTQYF. The CDR3 DNA reads TGCGCCAGCAGCTTGGGTGATACGCTGGCCGCAGATACGCAGTATTTT. Full variable domain (rest looked up from reference TRBV5-1 and TRBJ2-3): KAGVTQTPRYLIKTRGQQVTLSCSPISGHRSVSWYQQTPGQGLQFLFEYFSETQRNKGNFPGRFSGRQFSNSRSEMNVSTLELGDSALYLCASSLGDTLAADTQYFGPGTRLTVL.

This chain uses TRBV6-4 with TRBJ2-5; 8 bases are a match to TRBD1. V dropped 0 bases and J dropped 7; count of bases not matched to a gene: 7. The CDR3 has 15 amino acids. CDR1 is MRHNA and CDR2 is SNTAGT in the germline V gene. As DNA, the CDR3 is TGTGCCAGCAGTGACTCCCGGACAGGGACTGGGACCCAGTACTTC. Protein: CASSDSRTGTGTQYF.

CDR3 coding DNA: TGTGCCAGCAGTGAAGCCTGGCAGGGCTTATACAATGAGCAGTTCTTC. It encodes CASSEAWQGLYNEQFF. The gene calls are TRBV6-1 and TRBJ2-1; perhaps TRBD1 as D (5 bases). In germline, CDR1 is MNHNS, CDR2 SASEGT. V dropped 0 bases and J dropped 4 bases, with 13 bases sitting between them. This CDR3 comprises 16 residues.

The chain carries TRBV19 and TRBJ2-1; 11 bases fit TRBD2. CDR1 is LNHDA, CDR2 SQIVND, per germline (reference sequence). The CDR3 totals 18 residues. After removal of 4 bases from V and 2 bases from J, the junction contained 10 bases not matched to a gene. CDR3 DNA sequence: TGTGCCAGTAGTAGGGGGCTAGCGGGAGGCAGGACCTACAATGAGCAGTTCTTC. It translates to CASSRGLAGGRTYNEQFF.

The sample holds one count of this clone. The chain combines TRBV24-1 with TRBJ2-2; 7 nucleotides line up with TRBD1. With V trimmed by 7 bases and J by 0 bases, 4 bases remained unmatched. The germline CDR1 and CDR2 sequences are KGHDR and SFDVKD. This CDR3 is 15 amino acids long. The CDR3 sequence: CATRTTGPNTGELFF. The DNA of the CDR3 is TGTGCCACCAGGACGACAGGGCCGAACACCGGGGAGCTGTTTTTT.

The V call is TRBV7-9, the J call TRBJ2-7, with D possibly TRBD1 on 6 matching bases. CDR3 length equals 14 residues. Per the germline V gene, CDR1 is SEHNR and CDR2 is FQNEAQ (reference sequence). V lost 4 bases, J lost 2 bases, and 12 bases lay in between. CDR3 sequence reads: CASSSGQRPYEQYF. CDR3 in DNA: TGTGCCAGCAGCTCCGGACAGAGACCCTACGAGCAGTACTTC.

This clone came up once. The V and J genes are TRBV7-6 and TRBJ2-7; possible D gene TRBD1, 6 bases. Trimming left V 1 base short and J 2 bases short, with 12 bases between. Germline CDR1 reads SGHVS; CDR2 reads FNYEAQ. This CDR3 has 15 amino acids. CDR3 sequence (DNA): TGTGCCAGCAGCTTAGAACAGGGCTTTGCCTACGAGCAGTACTTC. Amino acids: CASSLEQGFAYEQYF.

The rearrangement joins TRBV12-3 or TRBV12-4 to TRBJ2-2, with D hard to call. V was clipped by 7 bases and J by 2 bases, with 5 bases between them. This CDR3 has 12 residues. CDR3 bases: TGTGCCAGCAAGATTAACACCGGGGAGCTGTTTTTT. This sequence encodes CASKINTGELFF.

The J gene is TRBJ1-2, the V gene TRBV14; TRBD1 aligns across 7 bases. The germline V gene has CDR1 SGHDN and CDR2 FVKESK. Trimming took 3 bases from V and 1 from J; bases not matched to a gene: 8. The CDR3 is 16 amino acids. CDR3 protein: CASSQYKGAYNYGYTF. CDR3 sequence (DNA): TGTGCCAGCAGCCAGTATAAGGGGGCATATAACTATGGCTACACCTTC.

Here the CDR3 reads CSVEDSGDTFYEQYF. The DNA for the CDR3 is TGCAGCGTTGAAGATTCGGGGGACACCTTCTACGAGCAGTACTTC. This chain links TRBV29-1 with TRBJ2-7; D may match TRBD1 or TRBD2 (6 bases each). V was pared by 0 bases and J by 3 bases, with 15 bases between. The CDR3 consists of 15 residues. Germline V lookup: CDR1 SQVTM, CDR2 ANQGSEA.